The rows below give T cell receptor beta chains drawn from one sample of a study of human thymus T cells. Libraries were prepared by immunoSEQ multiplex PCR; TCRdb keeps only in-frame clonotypes and omits some of them. This sample has about 60,000 clones, with nearly 95% found just once. The sequencing sample was made of blood. These receptors were obtained from a boy in the first two years of life with a congenital heart defect but otherwise immunologically healthy. Both conserved end residues are part of each CDR3. The D gene is left open where the match is weak.

CDR3aa | len | d_gene | j_gene | v_gene
CASNRDGLYEQYF | 13 | - | TRBJ2-7 | TRBV6-1
CASSPTPGTSSSYNEQFF | 18 | - | TRBJ2-1 | TRBV18
CASSFGLFNNEKLFF | 15 | - | TRBJ1-4 | TRBV5-6
CASSALPSRDRAYEQYF | 17 | TRBD1 | TRBJ2-7 | TRBV7-9
CASSQVGTGNEKLFF | 15 | TRBD1 | TRBJ1-4 | TRBV4-1
CASSLGTGSGELFF | 14 | - | TRBJ2-2 | TRBV7-2
CASSSRMGLAGEAYEQYF | 18 | TRBD2 | TRBJ2-7 | TRBV4-2
CASTSPYEQFF | 11 | - | TRBJ2-1 | TRBV7-2
CASTRDDIAKNIQYF | 15 | - | TRBJ2-4 | TRBV2
CAWSGPQGRKRAGNTIYF | 18 | - | TRBJ1-3 | TRBV30
CASSTDIGAYEQYF | 14 | - | TRBJ2-7 | TRBV19
CASSKLFGRPGNEQYF | 16 | - | TRBJ2-7 | TRBV7-9
CASATGTGSTDTQYF | 15 | TRBD1 | TRBJ2-3 | TRBV5-5
CASRGSGEGEVRAFF | 15 | - | TRBJ1-1 | TRBV2
CASRGQGAGQPQHF | 14 | TRBD1 | TRBJ1-5 | TRBV27